The 18 T cell receptor beta chains reported below all come from one sample, sequenced in a study of T cell responses to AZD1222 COVID-19 vaccine (dated by TCRdb to the early 2020s). Libraries were made using the immunoSEQ multiplex PCR assay. The immuneACCESS repertoire file appears here via TCRdb, limited to in-frame rearrangements. These files lack a portion of the clones; in checked studies, under half of the deficit traces to unresolved V genes, and the cause of the others is not known. The table held for this sample gives 150,000 or so clones. The top ten clonotypes cover around 2.4% of the sample. The label giving this sample's time point can be read as: baseline before first vaccination. The sample consisted of peripheral blood. The receptors shown here come from an adult in good health.

The chain links TRBV3-1 (or the pseudogene TRBV3-2) to TRBJ1-2; TRBD1 matches at 7 bases. J gave up 0 bases and V 6 bases, and 4 bases lay outside the gene matches. In germline, CDR1 is LGHDT, CDR2 YNNKEL (reference sequence). CDR3 length: 14 amino acids. The CDR3 sequence: CASSRQGANYGYTF. Here the CDR3 DNA reads TGTGCCAGCAGTCGCCAGGGGGCTAACTATGGCTACACCTTC.

V is TRBV9 and J is TRBJ2-1; 7 nucleotides agree with TRBD1. From germline, CDR1 is SGDLS and CDR2 YYNGEE. V shed 0 bases and J 9 bases; nucleotides not matched to a gene: 3. This CDR3 has 13 amino acids. CDR3 DNA sequence: TGTGCCAGCAGCGTAGCGGGACAGAGTGAGCAGTTCTTC. Translation gives CASSVAGQSEQFF.

The chain uses TRBV29-1 and TRBJ2-1; 7 bases align to TRBD2. The CDR3 extends over 14 amino acids. Germline V gene sequence: CDR1 SQVTM, CDR2 ANQGSEA. V was pared by 3 bases and J by 2 bases, with 4 bases of the junction left unmatched. The CDR3 sequence is CSVDPSGAYNEQFF. CDR3 DNA sequence: TGCAGCGTTGACCCTAGCGGAGCCTACAATGAGCAGTTCTTC.

This sequence joins TRBV3-1 (or the pseudogene TRBV3-2) and TRBJ1-2, with no clear D. CDR1 and CDR2 (germline): LGHDT, YNNKEL (reference sequence). The CDR3 is 14 residues long. V was clipped by 1 base and J by 3 bases, with 9 bases between them. The CDR3 DNA sequence: TGTGCCAGCAGCCAAGGGAGGATGGACTATGGCTACACCTTC. Amino acid sequence: CASSQGRMDYGYTF.

The chain is built from TRBV19 and TRBJ1-5; 7 bases are a match to TRBD1. CDR3 length equals 15 residues. Trimming cost V 5 bases and J 5 bases; bases outside gene matches: 9. The V gene's germline CDR1 is LNHDA and CDR2 SQIVND (reference sequence). The CDR3 region is CASSGINRGYQPQHF. The CDR3 DNA reads TGTGCCAGTAGTGGGATTAACAGGGGTTATCAGCCCCAGCATTTT.

The CDR3 loop is CASSFTPGDEQYF. In DNA, the CDR3 is TGTGCCAGCAGCTTTACCCCAGGGGACGAGCAGTACTTC. The chain joins TRBV7-2 to TRBJ2-7; D is perhaps TRBD1 (6 bases). V was trimmed by 3 bases and J by 5 bases, leaving 11 bases between them. CDR1 is SGHTA and CDR2 is FQGNSA in the germline V gene. The CDR3 extends over 13 amino acids.

The rearrangement uses TRBV6-5 and TRBJ1-2; no firm D call. Germline CDR1 is MNHEY and CDR2 is SVGAGI. The V and J ends lost 4 bases and 4 bases respectively, with 13 bases between them. CDR3 length: 14 residues. CDR3 protein: CASSSVTVPYGYTF. The CDR3 DNA is TGTGCCAGCAGTTCCGTCACAGTTCCCTATGGCTACACCTTC.

CDR3 sequence reads: CASSPLDSNTEAFF. CDR3 DNA: TGTGCCAGCTCACCACTCGACAGCAACACTGAAGCTTTCTTT. This sequence joins TRBV18 and TRBJ1-1; tentative D call: TRBD1 (5 bases). Germline V CDR1 and CDR2: KGHSH, LQKENI. The V gene lost 1 base and the J gene lost 2 bases, with 8 bases spanning the gap. The length of the CDR3 is 14 residues.

This chain links TRBV7-9 with TRBJ1-6; D remains ambiguous. Per the germline V gene, CDR1 is SEHNR and CDR2 is FQNEAQ (reference sequence). This CDR3 is built from 16 residues. V lost 5 bases, J lost 0 bases, and 11 bases lay in between. CDR3 in amino acids: CASSEDGSSYNSPLHF. The CDR3 DNA follows: TGTGCCAGCAGCGAGGATGGTAGCTCCTATAATTCACCCCTCCACTTT. Together with reference TRBV7-9 and TRBJ1-6, the CDR3 gives the full variable domain: DTGVSQNPRHKITKRGQNVTFRCDPISEHNRLYWYRQTLGQGPEFLTYFQNEAQLEKSRLLSDRFSAERPKGSFSTLEIQRTEQGDSAMYLCASSEDGSSYNSPLHFGNGTRLTVT.

The genes are TRBV5-4 and TRBJ2-7; unclear D gene. The CDR3 spans 14 residues. Germline V lookup: CDR1 SGHNT, CDR2 YYREEE (reference sequence). The V and J ends lost 0 bases and 2 bases respectively, with 9 bases between them. The CDR3 loop reads CASSLGVGPYEQYF. In DNA, the CDR3 is TGTGCCAGCAGCTTGGGGGTAGGACCCTACGAGCAGTACTTC.

The gene calls are TRBV7-8 and TRBJ1-2; D remains ambiguous. V dropped 1 base and J dropped 3 bases, with 15 bases sitting between them. Germline V gene data show CDR1 as SGHVS and CDR2 as FQNEAQ. The CDR3 length is 16 residues. DNA of the CDR3: TGTGCCAGCAGCTTAGGGCGTTGGCAAACCGACTATGGCTACACCTTC. It encodes CASSLGRWQTDYGYTF.

The chain carries TRBV2 and TRBJ2-3; perhaps D is TRBD1 or TRBD2 (5 bases each). The CDR3 consists of 14 residues. Germline V lookup: CDR1 SNHLY, CDR2 FYNNEI. V lost 2 bases and J lost 2, with 8 bases in between. The CDR3 DNA follows: TGTGCCAGCAGTGAATTCGGGGCCACAGATACGCAGTATTTT. This translates into CASSEFGATDTQYF.

This chain connects TRBV5-6 to TRBJ2-5, with D possibly being TRBD1 (5 bases). V dropped 3 bases and J dropped 2 bases, with 11 bases sitting between them. Germline CDR1 reads SGHDT; CDR2 reads YYEEEE. The CDR3 has 14 amino acids. CDR3: CASSSGRTQETQYF. The CDR3 DNA follows: TGTGCCAGCAGCTCAGGGCGGACACAAGAGACCCAGTACTTC.

The chain employs TRBV30 and TRBJ1-1, with D unresolved. V lost 2 bases and J lost 3, with 10 bases in between. Germline V gene data show CDR1 as GTSNPN and CDR2 as SVGIG (reference sequence). This CDR3 has 13 residues. CDR3 coding DNA: TGTGCCTGGAGTACAAACGCGGACACTGAAGCTTTCTTT. Translating it yields CAWSTNADTEAFF.

The V call is TRBV25-1, the J call TRBJ2-1; 9 bases are shared with TRBD2. Germline CDR1 is MGHDK and CDR2 is SYGVNS. This CDR3 spans 15 amino acids. Trimming removed 4 bases from V and 6 bases from J; junction bases left unmatched: 7. The CDR3 loop reads CASSGAAGGINEQFF. The CDR3 DNA reads TGTGCCAGCAGTGGGGCGGCGGGGGGGATCAATGAGCAGTTCTTC.

The V gene is TRBV4-3, the J gene TRBJ2-6; D gene uncertain. This CDR3 is 15 amino acids long. Per germline, CDR1 LGHNA and CDR2 YSLEER. Deletions cut 0 bases from V and 0 bases from J, with 3 bases between. The CDR3 region is CASSQDRSGANVLTF. The CDR3 DNA reads TGCGCCAGCAGCCAAGACCGCTCTGGGGCCAACGTCCTGACTTTC.

The chain carries TRBV29-1 and TRBJ2-7; 7 bases match TRBD1. Trimming at V came to 6 bases and at J to 3 bases, leaving 11 bases not matched to a gene. Germline CDR1 reads SQVTM; CDR2 reads ANQGSEA. This CDR3 contains 14 residues. The CDR3: CSVHQTGTDYEQYF. DNA of the CDR3: TGCAGCGTCCACCAAACCGGGACAGACTACGAGCAGTACTTC.

As concerns this clone: The sample has other DNA sequences that encode this CDR3 too. V usage is TRBV18 and J usage is TRBJ2-5; D ambiguous. V was trimmed by 2 bases and J by 4 bases, leaving 5 bases between them. Germline loops: CDR1 KGHSH, CDR2 LQKENI. This CDR3 is 12 amino acids long. The DNA for the CDR3 is TGTGCCAGCTCACCATTGGGAGAGACCCAGTACTTC. Its translation is CASSPLGETQYF.